These 25 T cell receptor beta chains were all obtained from the same sample, sequenced in a study of blood T cell repertoires in COVID-19. TCRdb's copy holds only in-frame clones and misses some; the assay was immunoSEQ multiplex PCR. Seen here are 150,000 or so clones, 77% observed once, and the top ten hold roughly 8.9%. Sequencing was done on a sample of peripheral blood. These receptors were taken from a woman aged 45 to 65 with active or convalescent COVID-19.

This clone occurred a few times. The chain has TRBV6-5 and TRBJ1-4, with no clear D. CDR3 length: 11 amino acids. Germline V gene sequence: CDR1 MNHEY, CDR2 SVGAGI. The V end was cut by 6 bases, the J end by 4 bases, with 3 bases between. CDR3 bases: TGTGCCAGCAGACTTAATGAAAAACTGTTTTTT. Translated, it gives CASRLNEKLFF.

This clone has just one count. The genes are TRBV9 and TRBJ2-3, with D possibly being TRBD1 (7 bases). CDR1 and CDR2 from the germline V gene are SGDLS and YYNGEE. With 0 bases removed from V and 3 bases from J, the gap between germline ends came to 11 bases. The CDR3 extends over 15 amino acids. As DNA, the CDR3 is TGTGCCAGCAGCGTAGGGGCAGGGGGGACAGATACGCAGTATTTT. This translates into CASSVGAGGTDTQYF.

The chain employs TRBV19 and TRBJ1-4; 10 bases are shared with TRBD1. V gave up 11 bases and J gave up 8 bases; unmatched junction bases: 5. The CDR3 runs to 12 residues. Germline V gene data show CDR1 as LNHDA and CDR2 as SQIVND (reference sequence). The CDR3 DNA sequence: TGTGCCTCCGGACAGGGGGGCGAAAAACTGTTTTTT. This gives the protein CASGQGGEKLFF. The whole variable domain, remainder taken from reference TRBV19 and TRBJ1-4, is DGGITQSPKYLFRKEGQNVTLSCEQNLNHDAMYWYRQDPGQGLRLIYYSQIVNDFQKGDIAEGYSVSREKKESFPLTVTSAQKNPTAFYLCASGQGGEKLFFGSGTQLSVL.

The V call is TRBV19, the J call TRBJ1-4, with D maybe TRBD1 (5 bases). V gave up 4 bases and J gave up 8 bases, with 20 bases separating them. The CDR3 totals 16 residues. Per germline, CDR1 LNHDA and CDR2 SQIVND (reference sequence). CDR3 in amino acids: CASSTPLREQPEKLFF. CDR3 bases: TGTGCCAGTAGTACCCCTCTCAGGGAACAGCCAGAAAAACTGTTTTTT.

This clone was seen a handful of times. The chain uses TRBV18 and TRBJ1-1, with a tentative D call TRBD1 (6 bases). The germline CDR1 and CDR2 sequences are KGHSH and LQKENI. Trimming shortened V by 6 bases and J by 0 bases, and 11 bases separated the two germline ends. This CDR3 region has 14 residues. The CDR3 coding sequence is TGTGCCAGCTCGCAACAGGGTTTGAACACTGAAGCTTTCTTT. It yields the protein CASSQQGLNTEAFF.

The V and J genes are TRBV29-1 and TRBJ1-4; 9 bases fit TRBD1. The CDR3 has 13 residues. Germline CDR1 reads SQVTM; CDR2 reads ANQGSEA. The trim removed 4 bases at V and 5 bases at J, leaving 2 bases unmatched. The CDR3, as DNA: TGCAGCGTTGTTGGACAGGGGAATGAAAAACTGTTTTTT. It is translated as CSVVGQGNEKLFF.

The rearrangement joins TRBV3-1 (or the pseudogene TRBV3-2) to TRBJ2-1, with 8 bases lining up with TRBD2. Trimming removed 0 bases from V and 10 bases from J; junction bases left unmatched: 11. Per the germline V gene, CDR1 is LGHDT and CDR2 is YNNKEL (reference sequence). This CDR3 has 16 amino acids. CDR3 amino acids: CASSQERGGPLGEQFF. CDR3 DNA sequence: TGTGCCAGCAGCCAAGAACGGGGGGGCCCTCTGGGCGAGCAGTTCTTC.

The chain is built from TRBV20-1 and TRBJ1-2; D is ambiguous. V gave up 3 bases and J gave up 5 bases, with 10 bases separating them. The CDR3 is made up of 12 amino acids. CDR1 is DFQATT, CDR2 SNEGSKA, per germline (reference sequence). CDR3 residues: CSASSLWYGYTF. In DNA form, the CDR3 reads TGCAGTGCTAGTTCGCTATGGTATGGCTACACCTTC.

This clone came up once. This chain joins TRBV2 and TRBJ1-2; 7 bases agree with TRBD1. The V segment lost 11 bases and the J segment 5 bases; nucleotides outside the gene matches: 11. Germline V lookup: CDR1 SNHLY, CDR2 FYNNEI. This CDR3 region has 13 residues. CDR3 in amino acids: CAGGQGEVYGYTF. DNA for the CDR3: TGTGCCGGAGGCCAGGGGGAGGTATATGGCTACACCTTC. The whole variable domain, remainder taken from reference TRBV2 and TRBJ1-2, is EPEVTQTPSHQVTQMGQEVILRCVPISNHLYFYWYRQILGQKVEFLVSFYNNEISEKSEIFDDQFSVERPDGSNFTLKIRSTKLEDSAMYFCAGGQGEVYGYTFGSGTRLTVV.

The DNA for the CDR3 is TGTGCCAGCAGCCCGGGACAGACCGGAAGCGAGCAGTACTTC. This translates into CASSPGQTGSEQYF. The V and J genes are TRBV6-5 and TRBJ2-7, with TRBD1 matching over 7 bases. Trimming cost V 6 bases and J 6 bases; bases outside gene matches: 11. The CDR3 loop spans 14 amino acids. Germline assignment: CDR1 MNHEY and CDR2 SVGAGI.

This chain joins TRBV7-9 and TRBJ1-3; D is perhaps TRBD1 (5 bases). Germline assignment: CDR1 SEHNR and CDR2 FQNEAQ (reference sequence). The CDR3 consists of 15 residues. Trimming shortened V by 3 bases and J by 2 bases, and 11 bases separated the two germline ends. CDR3 in amino acids: CASSFYRRAGNTIYF. CDR3 coding DNA: TGTGCCAGCAGCTTTTACAGGAGGGCTGGAAACACCATATATTTT.

The V and J genes are TRBV5-1 and TRBJ2-1; weak D call: TRBD2 (6 bases). CDR1 and CDR2 (germline): SGHRS, YFSETQ. This CDR3 spans 15 amino acids. Trimming stripped 4 bases from V and 3 bases from J, with 14 bases between. The CDR3 nucleotides are TGCGCCAGCAGCCCAGCCGGGGGAATCTACAATGAGCAGTTCTTC. Its protein is CASSPAGGIYNEQFF.

This clone was counted once. This sequence joins TRBV4-3 and TRBJ2-2; D might be TRBD1 (6 bases). In germline, CDR1 is LGHNA, CDR2 YSLEER. Trimming took off 1 base at V and 8 bases at J, with 11 bases between the two ends. This CDR3 contains 14 residues. This CDR3 reads CASSQGMGAGELFF. The CDR3 nucleotides are TGCGCCAGCAGCCAAGGCATGGGGGCTGGGGAGCTGTTTTTT.

This chain uses TRBV7-9 with TRBJ1-2, with unresolved D. Trimming stripped 3 bases from V and 4 bases from J, with 9 bases between. This CDR3 has 13 residues. Germline CDR1 reads SEHNR; CDR2 reads FQNEAQ (reference sequence). Written as DNA, the CDR3 is TGTGCCAGCAGCTTGGTGGGCACCTATGGCTACACCTTC. It encodes CASSLVGTYGYTF.

The genes are TRBV3-1 (or the pseudogene TRBV3-2) and TRBJ1-2, with D possibly TRBD1 on 6 matching bases. Trimming pared 1 base from V and 3 bases from J, leaving 21 bases between. Germline CDR1 and CDR2: LGHDT and YNNKEL (reference sequence). This CDR3 is 18 amino acids long. The CDR3 protein is CASSQGDRQVDFHYGYTF. The CDR3 DNA sequence: TGTGCCAGCAGCCAAGGGGACCGACAGGTTGATTTTCACTATGGCTACACCTTC.

The chain links TRBV3-1 (or the pseudogene TRBV3-2) to TRBJ2-4, with 8 bases that match TRBD1. Losses at the gene ends were 2 bases for V and 8 bases for J; bases not matched to a gene: 8. Germline loops: CDR1 LGHDT, CDR2 YNNKEL (reference sequence). This CDR3 contains 15 residues. The chain's CDR3 is CASSQRQGSGDIQYF. Here the CDR3 DNA reads TGTGCCAGCAGCCAAAGACAGGGGAGCGGAGACATTCAGTACTTC.

The table lists this clone with many counts. This chain connects TRBV19 to TRBJ2-5; the D gene is possibly TRBD2 (5 bases). This CDR3 contains 13 residues. Germline V gene lookup returns CDR1 LNHDA and CDR2 SQIVND (reference sequence). With 9 bases removed from V and 4 bases from J, the gap between germline ends came to 15 bases. CDR3 sequence (DNA): TGTGCCAGACGCCAGCGGTTGGTAGAGACCCAGTACTTC. This sequence encodes CARRQRLVETQYF.

V usage is TRBV7-2 and J usage is TRBJ2-5; TRBD2 matches at 9 bases. The CDR3 extends over 14 amino acids. Losses at the gene ends were 5 bases for V and 5 bases for J; bases not matched to a gene: 6. Per the germline V gene, CDR1 is SGHTA and CDR2 is FQGNSA. CDR3 nucleotides: TGTGCCAGCAGCGGGTCTAGCGGGGCGGAGACCCAGTACTTC. Translation: CASSGSSGAETQYF.

This clone was detected only a few times. The chain carries TRBV7-9 and TRBJ1-5; 8 bases agree with TRBD1. The V gene end was trimmed by 1 base and the J gene end by 7 bases; junction bases not matched to a gene: 6. The CDR3 contains 15 residues. Germline CDR1 SEHNR, CDR2 FQNEAQ (reference sequence). The CDR3 bases are TGTGCCAGCAGCTTAGGCAGGGGGCAGGGACAGCCCCAGCATTTT. Encoded protein: CASSLGRGQGQPQHF.

The chain uses TRBV30 and TRBJ2-1, with 11 bases aligning to TRBD2. V trimming: 7 bases; J trimming: 8 bases; junction bases outside the gene matches: 10. CDR3 length: 14 amino acids. Germline V CDR1 and CDR2: GTSNPN, SVGIG (reference sequence). In DNA form, the CDR3 reads TGTGCCTCCATCGAGCCGACTAGCGGGGATGAGCAGTTCTTC. Translation gives CASIEPTSGDEQFF.

The J gene is TRBJ2-1, the V gene TRBV3-1 (or the pseudogene TRBV3-2); D ambiguous. This CDR3 is 14 amino acids long. Looked up from germline, CDR1 is LGHDT and CDR2 is YNNKEL (reference sequence). Deletions cut 4 bases from V and 9 bases from J, with 16 bases between. CDR3 region: CASSRGRVRFEQFF. The CDR3 bases are TGTGCCAGCAGCCGCGGTCGTGTTCGGTTTGAGCAGTTCTTC.

A few counts support this clone. Other nucleotide sequences in the sample specify the same CDR3. The gene calls are TRBV18 and TRBJ1-1; TRBD1 matches 9 bases. J was trimmed by 5 bases and V by 3 bases; bases with no gene match: 1. Germline CDR1 and CDR2: KGHSH and LQKENI. The CDR3 has 13 residues. CDR3 loop: CASSPGQGTEAFF. Here the CDR3 DNA reads TGTGCCAGCTCACCGGGACAGGGAACTGAAGCTTTCTTT.

The chain has TRBV7-9 and TRBJ2-7; TRBD2 matches 13 bases. This CDR3 is 16 amino acids long. Germline V gene sequence: CDR1 SEHNR, CDR2 FQNEAQ (reference sequence). The ends lost 5 bases at V and 3 bases at J; junction bases unmatched: 7. CDR3 sequence: CASSPWTSGGFYEQYF. Written as DNA, the CDR3 is TGTGCCAGCAGCCCATGGACTAGCGGGGGTTTCTACGAGCAGTACTTC. Looking up the rest from reference TRBV7-9 and TRBJ2-7 gives the full variable domain: DTGVSQNPRHKITKRGQNVTFRCDPISEHNRLYWYRQTLGQGPEFLTYFQNEAQLEKSRLLSDRFSAERPKGSFSTLEIQRTEQGDSAMYLCASSPWTSGGFYEQYFGPGTRLTVT.

The chain recombines TRBV28 with TRBJ2-3, with 7 bases matching TRBD1. The CDR3 spans 16 residues. V lost 8 bases to trimming and J lost 6 bases; unmatched junction nucleotides: 17. Germline-derived CDR1 and CDR2 are MDHEN and SYDVKM. The CDR3 reads CASEHYKGAFGDTQYF. Written as DNA, the CDR3 is TGTGCCAGCGAACACTACAAGGGGGCATTTGGGGATACGCAGTATTTT.

This clone was counted a few times. The chain combines TRBV4-3 with TRBJ1-1; unclear D gene. Germline assignment: CDR1 LGHNA and CDR2 YSLEER. CDR3 size: 13 residues. Between the trimmed V and J ends, which lost 4 bases and 5 bases, there was a span of 11 bases. CDR3 sequence: CASSRLEDTEAFF. In DNA, the CDR3 is TGCGCCAGCAGCCGCTTGGAGGATACTGAAGCTTTCTTT.